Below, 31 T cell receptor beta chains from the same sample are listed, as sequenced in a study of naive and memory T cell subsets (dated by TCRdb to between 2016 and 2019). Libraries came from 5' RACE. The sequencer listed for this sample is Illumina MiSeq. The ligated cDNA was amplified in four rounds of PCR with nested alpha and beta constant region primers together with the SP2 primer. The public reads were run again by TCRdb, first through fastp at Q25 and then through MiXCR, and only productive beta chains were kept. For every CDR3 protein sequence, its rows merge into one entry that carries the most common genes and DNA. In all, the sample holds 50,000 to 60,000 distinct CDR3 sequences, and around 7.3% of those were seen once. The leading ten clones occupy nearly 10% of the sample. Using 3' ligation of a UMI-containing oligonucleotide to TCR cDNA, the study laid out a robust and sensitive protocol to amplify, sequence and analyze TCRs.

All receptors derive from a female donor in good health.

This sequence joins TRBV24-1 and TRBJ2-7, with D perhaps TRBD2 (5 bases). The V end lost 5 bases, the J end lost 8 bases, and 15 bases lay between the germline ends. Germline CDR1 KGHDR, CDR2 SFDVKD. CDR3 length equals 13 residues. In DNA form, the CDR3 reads TGTGCCACCAGTGGCCCACTCCCGGGAAAGCAGTACTTC. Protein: CATSGPLPGKQYF.

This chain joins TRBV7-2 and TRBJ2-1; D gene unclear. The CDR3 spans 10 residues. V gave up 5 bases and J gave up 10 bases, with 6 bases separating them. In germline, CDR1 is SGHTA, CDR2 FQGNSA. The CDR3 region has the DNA TGTGCCAGCAGCCGCAACGAGCAGTTCTTC. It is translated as CASSRNEQFF.

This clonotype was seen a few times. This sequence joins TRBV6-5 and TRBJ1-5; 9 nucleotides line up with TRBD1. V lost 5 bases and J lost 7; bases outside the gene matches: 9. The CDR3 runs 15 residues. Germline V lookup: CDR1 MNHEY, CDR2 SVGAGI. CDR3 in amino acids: CASSRTRDRDQPQHF. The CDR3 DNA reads TGTGCCAGCAGTCGCACCCGGGACAGGGACCAGCCCCAGCATTTT.

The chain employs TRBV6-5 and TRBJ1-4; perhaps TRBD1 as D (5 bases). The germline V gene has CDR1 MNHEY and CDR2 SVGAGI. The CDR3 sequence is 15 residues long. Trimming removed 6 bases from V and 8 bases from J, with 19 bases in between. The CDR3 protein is CASRDSQGRGEKLFF. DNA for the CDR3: TGTGCCAGCAGGGATTCTCAGGGACGGGGCGAAAAACTGTTTTTT.

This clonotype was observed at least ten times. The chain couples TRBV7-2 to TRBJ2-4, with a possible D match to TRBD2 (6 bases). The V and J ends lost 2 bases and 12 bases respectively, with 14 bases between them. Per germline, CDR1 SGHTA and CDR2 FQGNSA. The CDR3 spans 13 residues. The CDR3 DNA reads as TGTGCCAGCAGCTTAAATAGTATCGGGGGTCAGTACTTC. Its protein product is CASSLNSIGGQYF.

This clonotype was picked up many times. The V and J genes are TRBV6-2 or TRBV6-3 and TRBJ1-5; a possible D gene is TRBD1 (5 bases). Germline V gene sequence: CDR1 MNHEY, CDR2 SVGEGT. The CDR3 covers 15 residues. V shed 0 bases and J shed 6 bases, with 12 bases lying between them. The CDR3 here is CASSYSGRVGQPQHF. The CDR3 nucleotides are TGTGCCAGCAGTTACTCCGGCAGGGTTGGTCAGCCCCAGCATTTT.

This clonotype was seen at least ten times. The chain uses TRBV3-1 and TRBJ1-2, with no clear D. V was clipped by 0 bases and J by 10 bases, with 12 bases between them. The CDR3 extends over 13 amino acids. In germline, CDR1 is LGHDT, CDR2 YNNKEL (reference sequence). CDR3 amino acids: CASSQELATHYTF. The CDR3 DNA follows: TGTGCCAGCAGCCAAGAGTTGGCCACGCACTACACCTTC.

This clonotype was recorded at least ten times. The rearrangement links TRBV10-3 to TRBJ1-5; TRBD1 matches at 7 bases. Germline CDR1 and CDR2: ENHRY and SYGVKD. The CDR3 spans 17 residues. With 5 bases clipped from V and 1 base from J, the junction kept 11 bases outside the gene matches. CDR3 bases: TGTGCCATCAGTCCGGGACAGTGGGGTGAGAGCAATCAGCCCCAGCATTTT. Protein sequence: CAISPGQWGESNQPQHF.

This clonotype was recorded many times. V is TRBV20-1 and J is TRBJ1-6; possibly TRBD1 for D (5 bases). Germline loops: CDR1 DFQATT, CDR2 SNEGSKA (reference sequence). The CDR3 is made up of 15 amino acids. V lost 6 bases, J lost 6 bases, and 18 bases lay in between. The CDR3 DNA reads TGCAGTGCGCAACAGGAGATAGTCCTTAATTCACCCCTCCACTTT. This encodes CSAQQEIVLNSPLHF.

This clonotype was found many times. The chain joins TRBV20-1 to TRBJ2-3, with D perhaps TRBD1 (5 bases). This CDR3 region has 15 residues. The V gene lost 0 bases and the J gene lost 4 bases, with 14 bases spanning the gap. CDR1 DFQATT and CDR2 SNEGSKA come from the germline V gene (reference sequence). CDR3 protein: CSARDRQGYADTQYF. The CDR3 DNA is TGCAGTGCTAGAGATCGCCAGGGATATGCAGATACGCAGTATTTT.

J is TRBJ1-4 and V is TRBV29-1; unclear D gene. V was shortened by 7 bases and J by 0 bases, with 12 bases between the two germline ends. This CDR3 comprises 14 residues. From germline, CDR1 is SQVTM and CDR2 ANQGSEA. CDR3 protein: CSAIHSSTNEKLFF. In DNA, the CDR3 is TGCAGCGCGATCCATTCATCAACTAATGAAAAACTGTTTTTT.

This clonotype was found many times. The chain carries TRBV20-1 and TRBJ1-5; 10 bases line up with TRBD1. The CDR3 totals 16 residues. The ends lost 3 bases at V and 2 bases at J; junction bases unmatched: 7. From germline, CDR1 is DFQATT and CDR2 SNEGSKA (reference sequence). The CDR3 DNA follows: TGCAGTGCTAGGGGGACCGGGACAGGGGGCAATCAGCCCCAGCATTTT. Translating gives CSARGTGTGGNQPQHF.

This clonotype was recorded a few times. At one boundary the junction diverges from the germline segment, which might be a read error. The CDR3 DNA sequence: TGTGCCAGCAGTACAGGGGTGGGGAACTATGGCGACACCTTC. Its translation: CASSTGVGNYGDTF. V and J are TRBV28 and TRBJ1-2; the match to TRBD1 covers 7 bases. Germline-derived CDR1 and CDR2 are MDHEN and SYDVKM. The CDR3 is 14 residues long.

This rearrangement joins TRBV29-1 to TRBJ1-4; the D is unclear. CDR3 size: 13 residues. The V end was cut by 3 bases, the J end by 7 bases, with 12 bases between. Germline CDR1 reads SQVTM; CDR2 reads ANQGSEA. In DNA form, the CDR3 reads TGCAGCGTTGATGGGAGTGGAGGTGAAAAACTGTTTTTT. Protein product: CSVDGSGGEKLFF.

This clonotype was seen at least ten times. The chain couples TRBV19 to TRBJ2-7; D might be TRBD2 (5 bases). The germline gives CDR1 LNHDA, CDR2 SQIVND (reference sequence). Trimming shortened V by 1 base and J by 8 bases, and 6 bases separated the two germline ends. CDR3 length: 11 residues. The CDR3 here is CASSIGGKQYF. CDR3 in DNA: TGTGCCAGTAGTATAGGAGGGAAGCAGTACTTC. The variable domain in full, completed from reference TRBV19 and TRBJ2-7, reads DGGITQSPKYLFRKEGQNVTLSCEQNLNHDAMYWYRQDPGQGLRLIYYSQIVNDFQKGDIAEGYSVSREKKESFPLTVTSAQKNPTAFYLCASSIGGKQYFGPGTRLTVT.

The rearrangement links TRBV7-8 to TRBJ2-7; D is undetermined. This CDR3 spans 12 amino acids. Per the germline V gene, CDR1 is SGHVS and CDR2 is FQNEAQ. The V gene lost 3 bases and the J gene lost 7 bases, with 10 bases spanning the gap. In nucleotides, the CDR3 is TGTGCCAGCAGCTTGACGGAATGGGAGCAGTACTTC. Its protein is CASSLTEWEQYF.

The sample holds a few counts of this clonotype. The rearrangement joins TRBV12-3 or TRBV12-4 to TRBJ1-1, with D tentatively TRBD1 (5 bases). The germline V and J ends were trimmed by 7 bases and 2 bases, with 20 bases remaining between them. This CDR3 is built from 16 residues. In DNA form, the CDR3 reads TGTGCCAGCACTTACCACCCGGGGCGGGGAAACACTGAAGCTTTCTTT. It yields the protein CASTYHPGRGNTEAFF.

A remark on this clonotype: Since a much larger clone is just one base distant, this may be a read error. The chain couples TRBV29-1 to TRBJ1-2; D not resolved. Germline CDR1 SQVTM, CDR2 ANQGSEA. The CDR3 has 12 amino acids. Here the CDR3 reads CSVGNSNYGDTF. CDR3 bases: TGCAGCGTTGGGAACAGCAACTATGGCGACACCTTC.

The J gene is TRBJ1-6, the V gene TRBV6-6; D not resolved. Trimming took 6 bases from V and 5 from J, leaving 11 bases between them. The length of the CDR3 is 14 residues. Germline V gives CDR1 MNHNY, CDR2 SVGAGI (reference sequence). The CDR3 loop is CASRLTTNNSPLHF. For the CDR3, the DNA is TGTGCCAGCAGGCTCACCACCAATAATTCACCCCTCCACTTT.

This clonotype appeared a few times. Written as DNA, the CDR3 is TGTGCCAGCAGCCCCCGGGTAAAAAGCGGGGCCCACGAGCAGTACTTC. It translates to CASSPRVKSGAHEQYF. The V and J genes are TRBV14 and TRBJ2-7; TRBD2 agrees at 7 bases. Germline V gene sequence: CDR1 SGHDN, CDR2 FVKESK. This CDR3 contains 16 residues. The V gene end was trimmed by 4 bases and the J gene end by 5 bases; junction bases not matched to a gene: 14.

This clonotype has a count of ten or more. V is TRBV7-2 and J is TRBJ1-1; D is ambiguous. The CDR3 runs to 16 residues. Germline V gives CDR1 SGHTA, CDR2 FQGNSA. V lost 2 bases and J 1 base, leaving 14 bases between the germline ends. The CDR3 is CASSLMGGGSNTEAFF. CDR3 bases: TGTGCCAGCAGCTTAATGGGAGGTGGTTCGAACACTGAAGCTTTCTTT.

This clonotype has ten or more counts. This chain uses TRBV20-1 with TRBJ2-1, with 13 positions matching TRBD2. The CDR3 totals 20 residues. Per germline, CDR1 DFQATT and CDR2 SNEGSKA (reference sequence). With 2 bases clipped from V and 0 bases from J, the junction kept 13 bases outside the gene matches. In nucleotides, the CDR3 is TGCAGTGCTAGAATACTAGCGGGGGGGCGGTCTGGGAGCTCCTACAATGAGCAGTTCTTC. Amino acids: CSARILAGGRSGSSYNEQFF.

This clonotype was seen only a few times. CDR3 in amino acids: CATGPLYSNQPQHF. CDR3 sequence (DNA): TGTGCTACGGGACCCTTGTATAGCAATCAGCCCCAGCATTTT. The chain joins TRBV28 to TRBJ1-5; tentatively, D is TRBD1 (5 bases). The CDR3 has 14 amino acids. Germline values: CDR1 MDHEN, CDR2 SYDVKM.

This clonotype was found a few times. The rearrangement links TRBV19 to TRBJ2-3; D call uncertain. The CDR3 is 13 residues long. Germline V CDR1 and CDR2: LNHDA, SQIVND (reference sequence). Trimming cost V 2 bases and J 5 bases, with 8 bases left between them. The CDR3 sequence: CASSIRAEDTQYF. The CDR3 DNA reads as TGTGCCAGTAGTATAAGGGCAGAAGATACGCAGTATTTT.

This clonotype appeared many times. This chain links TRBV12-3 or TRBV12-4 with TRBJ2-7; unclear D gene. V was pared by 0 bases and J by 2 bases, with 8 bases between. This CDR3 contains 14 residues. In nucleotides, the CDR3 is TGTGCCAGCAGTTTAGCCGGCCCTACCTACGAGCAGTACTTC. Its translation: CASSLAGPTYEQYF.

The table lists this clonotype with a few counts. CDR3 DNA: TGTGCCAGCAGCTTTGACAGGGGATCCGATACGCAGTATTTT. This translates into CASSFDRGSDTQYF. This sequence joins TRBV7-8 and TRBJ2-3; 8 positions match TRBD1. The CDR3 is 14 amino acids. From germline, CDR1 is SGHVS and CDR2 FQNEAQ. The trim removed 3 bases at V and 6 bases at J, leaving 5 bases unmatched.

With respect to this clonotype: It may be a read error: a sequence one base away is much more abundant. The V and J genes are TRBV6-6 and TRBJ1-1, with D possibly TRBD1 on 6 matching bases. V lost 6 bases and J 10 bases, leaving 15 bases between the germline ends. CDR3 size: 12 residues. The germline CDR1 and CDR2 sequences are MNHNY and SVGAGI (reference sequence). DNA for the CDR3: TGTGCCAGCAGCCAAGACAGGTGGGCAGCTTTCTTT. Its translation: CASSQDRWAAFF.

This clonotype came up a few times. For the CDR3, the DNA is TGTGCCAGCAGCTTTACGCTAGCGGGGAAAACTTTCTCCTACGAGCAGTACTTC. This translates into CASSFTLAGKTFSYEQYF. The chain recombines TRBV7-2 with TRBJ2-7; 9 bases map to TRBD2. The J segment lost 0 bases and the V segment lost 3 bases, leaving 12 bases of the junction unmatched. Germline CDR1 SGHTA, CDR2 FQGNSA. The CDR3 consists of 18 residues.

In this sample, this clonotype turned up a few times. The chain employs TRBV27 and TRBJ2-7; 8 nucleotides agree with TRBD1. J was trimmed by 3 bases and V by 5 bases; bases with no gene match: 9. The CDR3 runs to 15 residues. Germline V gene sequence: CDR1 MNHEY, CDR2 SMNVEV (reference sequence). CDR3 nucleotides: TGTGCCAGCAGTCCCGGACAGGGTTGGATCTACGAGCAGTACTTC. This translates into CASSPGQGWIYEQYF.

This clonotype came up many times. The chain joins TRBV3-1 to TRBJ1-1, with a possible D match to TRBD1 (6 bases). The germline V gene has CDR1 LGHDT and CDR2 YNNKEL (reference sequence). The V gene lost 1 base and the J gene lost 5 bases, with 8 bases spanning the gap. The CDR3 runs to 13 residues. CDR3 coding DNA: TGTGCCAGCAGCCAAGGGGGGCTGACTGAAGCTTTCTTT. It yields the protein CASSQGGLTEAFF.

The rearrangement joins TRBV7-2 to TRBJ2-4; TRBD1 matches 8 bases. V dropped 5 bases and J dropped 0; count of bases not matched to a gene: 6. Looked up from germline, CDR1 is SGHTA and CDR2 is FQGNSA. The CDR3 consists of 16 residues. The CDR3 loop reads CASSHDRGIAKNIQYF. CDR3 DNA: TGTGCCAGCAGCCATGACAGGGGTATAGCCAAAAACATTCAGTACTTC. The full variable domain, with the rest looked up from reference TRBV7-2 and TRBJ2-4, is GAGVSQSPSNKVTEKGKDVELRCDPISGHTALYWYRQSLGQGLEFLIYFQGNSAPDKSGLPSDRFSAERTGGSVSTLTIQRTQQEDSAVYLCASSHDRGIAKNIQYFGAGTRLSVL.